Listed below are T cell receptor beta chains from one sample, sequenced in a study of T cell responses to AZD1222 COVID-19 vaccine. This table comes from immunoSEQ multiplex PCR, and its TCRdb copy is limited to in-frame clones, with some not included. Of some 130,000 clones detected, roughly 84% appear once; the ten largest clones hold 4.1%. The material was peripheral blood, obtained on day 0 of AZD1222 vaccination. All receptors come from an adult in good health. CDR3s include the opening cysteine and the closing phenylalanine or tryptophan. The D gene is left open where the match is weak. Where a row states a size, it is once, few, many or the class of an expanded clone; other rows omit it.

abundance	j_gene	v_gene	d_gene	CDR3aa	CDR3nt
once	TRBJ2-6	TRBV6-5	NA	CASSPQNSGANVLTF	TGTGCCAGCAGCCCACAGAACTCTGGGGCCAACGTCCTGACTTTC
NA	TRBJ1-1	TRBV29-1	NA	CSVAETENTEAFF	TGCAGCGTTGCCGAAACAGAAAACACTGAAGCTTTCTTT
NA	TRBJ2-7	TRBV28	NA	CATRRGPYEQYF	TGTGCCACACGGCGGGGGCCCTACGAGCAGTACTTC
NA	TRBJ1-4	TRBV2	NA	CASTSRGGEKLFF	TGTGCCAGCACTTCGCGTGGGGGTGAAAAACTGTTTTTT
NA	TRBJ2-7	TRBV28	NA	CASRETVPSSSYEQYF	TGTGCCAGCCGAGAGACAGTACCCTCAAGCTCCTACGAGCAGTACTTC
NA	TRBJ1-1	TRBV28	NA	CASSFSGGTEAFF	TGTGCCAGCAGTTTCTCTGGAGGCACTGAAGCTTTCTTT
NA	TRBJ1-6	TRBV2	TRBD1	CASRPGQGRNSPLHF	TGTGCCAGCAGGCCCGGACAGGGTAGGAATTCACCCCTCCACTTT
NA	TRBJ1-5	TRBV19	NA	CASSMRGGAANQPQHF	TGTGCCAGTAGTATGAGGGGAGGAGCCGCCAATCAGCCCCAGCATTTT
NA	TRBJ2-2	TRBV6-5	NA	CASRTVGTGELFF	TGTGCCAGCAGGACCGTGGGGACCGGGGAGCTGTTTTTT
NA	TRBJ2-2	TRBV9	TRBD2	CASSVSGARGELFF	TGTGCCAGCAGCGTAAGCGGGGCGCGGGGGGAGCTGTTTTTT
NA	TRBJ2-3	TRBV5-1	NA	CASSLGSTDTQYF	TGCGCCAGCAGCTTGGGGAGCACAGATACGCAGTATTTT
NA	TRBJ1-2	TRBV5-1	NA	CASSLDSWSRANYGYTF	TGCGCCAGCAGCTTGGATAGTTGGAGTAGGGCTAACTATGGCTACACCTTC
NA	TRBJ1-1	TRBV3-1/TRBV3-2	NA	CASSQYRDDTEAFF	TGTGCCAGCAGCCAATATAGAGATGACACTGAAGCTTTCTTT
few	TRBJ1-4	TRBV9	NA	CASSPRALNEKLFF	TGTGCCAGCAGCCCCCGGGCCCTTAATGAAAAACTGTTTTTT
NA	TRBJ2-3	TRBV5-1	TRBD2	CASSGGLAWADTQYF	TGCGCCAGCAGCGGTGGACTAGCTTGGGCAGATACGCAGTATTTT
NA	TRBJ1-4	TRBV28	TRBD1	CASSSHRDRGEKLFF	TGTGCCAGCAGTTCACACCGGGACAGGGGTGAAAAACTGTTTTTT
once	TRBJ1-4	TRBV19	NA	CASSTRMANEKLFF	TGTGCCAGTAGTACCCGCATGGCTAATGAAAAACTGTTTTTT
NA	TRBJ1-2	TRBV29-1	NA	CSVGISAPYGYTF	TGCAGCGTTGGGATCTCAGCCCCCTATGGCTACACCTTC
NA	TRBJ2-5	TRBV12-5	TRBD1	CASGLTTGLQETQYF	TGTGCTAGTGGTTTGACGACAGGGCTTCAAGAGACCCAGTACTTC
NA	TRBJ2-2	TRBV14	NA	CASSQALRTATGELFF	TGTGCCAGCAGCCAAGCGCTCCGGACAGCCACCGGGGAGCTGTTTTTT
NA	TRBJ2-1	TRBV9	TRBD2	CASSLNTWEGNEQFF	TGTGCCAGCAGCCTAAACACCTGGGAGGGAAATGAGCAGTTCTTC
NA	TRBJ1-6	TRBV3-1/TRBV3-2	NA	CASSQIFPGKGYNSPLHF	TGTGCCAGCAGCCAAATTTTCCCGGGGAAGGGATATAATTCACCCCTCCACTTT
NA	TRBJ2-3	TRBV25-1	NA	CASSKLSGSWTDTQYF	TGTGCCAGCAGTAAACTGAGTGGCTCGTGGACAGATACGCAGTATTTT
NA	TRBJ1-2	TRBV6-1	NA	CASSEILRAGERGYTF	TGTGCCAGCAGTGAAATATTGAGGGCAGGGGAAAGGGGCTACACCTTC
NA	TRBJ1-1	TRBV29-1	NA	CSVAVQAGAFF	TGCAGCGTTGCCGTTCAGGCCGGGGCTTTCTTT
NA	TRBJ1-1	TRBV3-1/TRBV3-2	NA	CASSHKSGGRGGTEAFF	TGTGCCAGCAGCCACAAAAGTGGGGGAAGAGGGGGCACTGAAGCTTTCTTT
NA	TRBJ1-1	TRBV6-5	NA	CASSSGTPKNTEAFF	TGTGCCAGCAGTTCCGGAACCCCCAAAAACACTGAAGCTTTCTTT
many	TRBJ1-5	TRBV7-2	NA	CASSPLGFGAEPQHF	TGTGCCAGCAGCCCCCTAGGATTTGGGGCAGAGCCCCAGCATTTT
NA	TRBJ2-2	TRBV5-5	TRBD2	CASSLERGTGELFF	TGTGCCAGCAGCTTGGAGCGGGGTACCGGGGAGCTGTTTTTT
NA	TRBJ1-5	TRBV28	TRBD1	CASTQSRGSGQPQHF	TGTGCCAGCACCCAATCCAGGGGGTCCGGTCAGCCCCAGCATTTT
NA	TRBJ2-1	TRBV7-2	NA	CASSNSGPDNEQFF	TGTGCCAGCAGCAACTCCGGGCCCGACAATGAGCAGTTCTTC
NA	TRBJ1-2	TRBV28	TRBD1	CASSSTGEDYGYTF	TGTGCCAGCAGCTCGACAGGGGAGGACTATGGCTACACCTTC
NA	TRBJ2-1	TRBV5-1	TRBD1	CASSYTGDPGDEQFF	TGCGCCAGCAGTTATACAGGGGACCCTGGGGATGAGCAGTTCTTC
NA	TRBJ1-5	TRBV15	NA	CATSRPPGHNSNQPQHF	TGTGCCACCAGCAGACCACCGGGACACAATAGCAATCAGCCCCAGCATTTT
NA	TRBJ2-3	TRBV4-1	NA	CASSLEEAAASTDTQYF	TGCGCCAGCAGCTTAGAAGAAGCGGCAGCCTCAACAGATACGCAGTATTTT
NA	TRBJ2-7	TRBV5-1	NA	CASSFRGSYEQYF	TGCGCCAGCAGCTTCCGCGGCTCCTACGAGCAGTACTTC
few	TRBJ2-7	TRBV19	TRBD1	CASSPHPTGIPTEQYF	TGTGCCAGTAGTCCCCACCCGACAGGGATTCCTACAGAGCAGTACTTC
NA	TRBJ2-2	TRBV5-1	NA	CASSLGATRNTGELFF	TGCGCCAGCAGCTTGGGAGCGACACGAAACACCGGGGAGCTGTTTTTT
NA	TRBJ2-1	TRBV11-2	TRBD2	CASSSGLAGSKVDEQFF	TGTGCCAGCAGCTCCGGACTAGCAGGGTCAAAGGTTGATGAGCAGTTCTTC
NA	TRBJ1-1	TRBV5-1	NA	CASSLGTEAFF	TGCGCCAGCAGCTTGGGGACTGAAGCTTTCTTT
NA	TRBJ2-6	TRBV7-8	NA	CASSRQATNSGANVLTF	TGTGCCAGCAGTCGACAGGCAACTAACTCTGGGGCCAACGTCCTGACTTTC
NA	TRBJ1-2	TRBV29-1	NA	CSVESQGFYGYTF	TGCAGCGTTGAAAGTCAGGGATTTTATGGCTACACCTTC
NA	TRBJ1-2	TRBV2	NA	CASSESPINYGYTF	TGTGCCAGCAGTGAAAGTCCGATTAACTATGGCTACACCTTC
NA	TRBJ2-5	TRBV5-1	NA	CASSNIQAGRIETQYF	TGCGCCAGCAGTAATATACAGGCGGGAAGAATTGAGACCCAGTACTTC
NA	TRBJ2-3	TRBV9	TRBD2	CASSERSGLAGGDTQYF	TGTGCCAGCAGCGAACGCTCGGGACTAGCGGGGGGAGATACGCAGTATTTT
NA	TRBJ2-5	TRBV5-1	TRBD1	CASSLGPTGITQQETQYF	TGCGCCAGCAGCTTGGGCCCGACAGGGATTACCCAGCAAGAGACCCAGTACTTC
NA	TRBJ2-5	TRBV5-4	NA	CASSRDTKETQYF	TGTGCCAGCAGCCGGGACACGAAAGAGACCCAGTACTTC
once	TRBJ1-1	TRBV7-2	NA	CASSLRGKGSTEAFF	TGTGCCAGCAGCTTGAGGGGAAAGGGGTCCACTGAAGCTTTCTTT
NA	TRBJ1-2	TRBV5-1	NA	CASSLPTQGGGYTF	TGCGCCAGCAGCTTGCCAACACAGGGTGGTGGCTACACCTTC
NA	TRBJ1-1	TRBV5-1	TRBD1	CASSLDGQGLNTEAFF	TGCGCCAGCAGCTTGGATGGACAGGGCCTAAACACTGAAGCTTTCTTT
NA	TRBJ1-2	TRBV28	NA	CASSPRGQYGYTF	TGTGCCAGCAGTCCACGAGGACAGTATGGCTACACCTTC